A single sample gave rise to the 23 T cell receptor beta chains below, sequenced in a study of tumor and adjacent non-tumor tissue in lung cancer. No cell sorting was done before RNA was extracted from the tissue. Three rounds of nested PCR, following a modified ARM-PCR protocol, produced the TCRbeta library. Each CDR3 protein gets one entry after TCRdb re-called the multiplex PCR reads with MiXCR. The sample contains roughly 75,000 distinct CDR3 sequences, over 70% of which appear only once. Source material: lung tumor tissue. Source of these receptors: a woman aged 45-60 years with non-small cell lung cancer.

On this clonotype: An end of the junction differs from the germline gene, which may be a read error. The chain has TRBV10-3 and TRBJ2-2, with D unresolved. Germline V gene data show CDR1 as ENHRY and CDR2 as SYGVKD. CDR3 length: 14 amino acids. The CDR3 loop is CAISLDPHTGELFF. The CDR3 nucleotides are TGTGCCATCAGTCTGGACCCCCACACAGGGGAGCTGTTTTTT.

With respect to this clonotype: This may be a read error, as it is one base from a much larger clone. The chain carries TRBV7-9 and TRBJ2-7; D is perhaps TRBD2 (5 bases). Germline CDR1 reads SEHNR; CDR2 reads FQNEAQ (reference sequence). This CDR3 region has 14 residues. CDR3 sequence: CTSGPGRFSYEQYF. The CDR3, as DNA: TGTACCAGCGGTCCCGGGCGCTTCTCCTACGAGCAGTACTTC.

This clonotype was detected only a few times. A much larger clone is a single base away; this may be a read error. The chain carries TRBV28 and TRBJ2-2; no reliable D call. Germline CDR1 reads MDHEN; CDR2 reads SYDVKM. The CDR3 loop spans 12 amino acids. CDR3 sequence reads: CTSSPRTGELFF. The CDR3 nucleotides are TGTACCAGCAGTCCCCGAACCGGGGAGCTGTTTTTT.

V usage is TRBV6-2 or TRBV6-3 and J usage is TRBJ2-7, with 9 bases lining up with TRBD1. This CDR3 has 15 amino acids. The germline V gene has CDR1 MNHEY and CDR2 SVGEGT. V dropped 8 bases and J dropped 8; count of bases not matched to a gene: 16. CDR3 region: CASQLPGQGANKQYF. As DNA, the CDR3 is TGTGCCAGCCAGCTACCGGGACAGGGTGCCAACAAGCAGTACTTC.

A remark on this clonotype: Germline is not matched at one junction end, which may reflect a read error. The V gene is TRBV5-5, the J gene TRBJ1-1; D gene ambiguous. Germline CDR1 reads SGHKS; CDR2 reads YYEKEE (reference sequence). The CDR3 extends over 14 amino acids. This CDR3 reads CASSSPTRYTEAIF. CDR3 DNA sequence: TGTGCCAGCAGCTCGCCAACTAGATACACTGAAGCTATCTTT.

The CDR3 DNA follows: TGTGCTCGCAGCTTAGACGGGGGAGATACGCAGTATTTT. Amino acid sequence: CARSLDGGDTQYF. This chain connects TRBV11-2 to TRBJ2-3, with D maybe TRBD2 (6 bases). The CDR3 is made up of 13 amino acids. In germline, CDR1 is SGHAT, CDR2 FQNNGV.

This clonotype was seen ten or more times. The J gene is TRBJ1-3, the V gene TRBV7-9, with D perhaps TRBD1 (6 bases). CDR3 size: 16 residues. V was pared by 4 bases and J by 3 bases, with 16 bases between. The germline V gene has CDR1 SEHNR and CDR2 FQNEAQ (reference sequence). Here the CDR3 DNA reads TGTGCCAGCAGCTCAAGGGCAGGGGATGGTGGAAACACCATATATTTT. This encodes CASSSRAGDGGNTIYF.

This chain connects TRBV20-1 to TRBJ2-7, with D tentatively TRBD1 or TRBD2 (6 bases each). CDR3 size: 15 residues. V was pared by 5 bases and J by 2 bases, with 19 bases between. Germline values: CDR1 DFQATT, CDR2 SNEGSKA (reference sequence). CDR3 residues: CSAPMVGGATYEQYF. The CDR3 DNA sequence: TGCAGTGCTCCCATGGTGGGGGGCGCAACCTACGAGCAGTACTTC.

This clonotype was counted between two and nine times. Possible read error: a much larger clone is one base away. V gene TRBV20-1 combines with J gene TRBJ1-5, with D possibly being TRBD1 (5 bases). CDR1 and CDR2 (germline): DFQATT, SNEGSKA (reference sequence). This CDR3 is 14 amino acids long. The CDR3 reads CSAREGPGNQSQHF. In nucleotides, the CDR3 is TGCAGTGCTAGAGAGGGTCCAGGGAATCAGTCCCAGCATTTT.

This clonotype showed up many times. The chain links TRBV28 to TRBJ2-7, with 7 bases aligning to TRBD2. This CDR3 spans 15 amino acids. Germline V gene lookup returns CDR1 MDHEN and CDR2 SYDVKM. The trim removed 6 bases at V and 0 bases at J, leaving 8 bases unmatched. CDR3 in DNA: TGTGCCAGCAGGCCGGGGGGAGGCCTCTCCTACGAGCAGTACTTC. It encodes CASRPGGGLSYEQYF.

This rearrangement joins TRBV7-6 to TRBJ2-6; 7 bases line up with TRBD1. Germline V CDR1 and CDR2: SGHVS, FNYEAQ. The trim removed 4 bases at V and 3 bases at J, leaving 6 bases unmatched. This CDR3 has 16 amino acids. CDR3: CASSSLQGFGANVLTF. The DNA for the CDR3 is TGTGCCAGCAGCTCACTACAGGGGTTTGGGGCCAACGTCCTGACTTTC. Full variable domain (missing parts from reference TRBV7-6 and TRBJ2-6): GAGVSQSPRYKVTKRGQDVALRCDPISGHVSLYWYRQALGQGPEFLTYFNYEAQQDKSGLPNDRFSAERPEGSISTLTIQRTEQRDSAMYRCASSSLQGFGANVLTFGAGSRLTVL.

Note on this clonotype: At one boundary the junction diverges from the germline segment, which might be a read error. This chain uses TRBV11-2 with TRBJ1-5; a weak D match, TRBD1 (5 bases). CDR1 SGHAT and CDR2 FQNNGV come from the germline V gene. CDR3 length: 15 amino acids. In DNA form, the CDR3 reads TGTGACAGCAGCTGGGACGGTTATAGCAATAAGCCCCAACATTTT. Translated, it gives CDSSWDGYSNKPQHF.

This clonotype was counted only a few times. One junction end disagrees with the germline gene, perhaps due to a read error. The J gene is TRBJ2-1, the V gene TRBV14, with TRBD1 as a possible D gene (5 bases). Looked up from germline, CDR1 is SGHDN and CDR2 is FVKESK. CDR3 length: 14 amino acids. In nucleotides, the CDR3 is TGTGCCGGCAGCCTTATAACAGGCCACAATGAACAGTTCTTC. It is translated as CAGSLITGHNEQFF. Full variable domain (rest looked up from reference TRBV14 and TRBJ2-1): EAGVTQFPSHSVIEKGQTVTLRCDPISGHDNLYWYRRVMGKEIKFLLHFVKESKQDESGMPNNRFLAERTGGTYSTLKVQPAELEDSGVYFCAGSLITGHNEQFFGPGTRLTVL.

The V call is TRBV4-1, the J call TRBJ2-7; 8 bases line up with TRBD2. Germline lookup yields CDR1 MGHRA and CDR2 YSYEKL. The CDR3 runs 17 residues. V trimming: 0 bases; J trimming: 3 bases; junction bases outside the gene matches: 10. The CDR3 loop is CASSQDYGTSPSYEQYF. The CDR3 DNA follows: TGCGCCAGCAGCCAAGACTACGGGACTAGTCCGAGCTACGAGCAGTACTTC.

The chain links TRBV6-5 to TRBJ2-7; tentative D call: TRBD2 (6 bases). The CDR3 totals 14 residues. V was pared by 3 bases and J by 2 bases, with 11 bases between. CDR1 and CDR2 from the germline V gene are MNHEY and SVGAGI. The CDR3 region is CASSYRRETYEQYF. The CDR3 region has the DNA TGTGCCAGCAGTTATCGGCGGGAAACCTACGAGCAGTACTTC.

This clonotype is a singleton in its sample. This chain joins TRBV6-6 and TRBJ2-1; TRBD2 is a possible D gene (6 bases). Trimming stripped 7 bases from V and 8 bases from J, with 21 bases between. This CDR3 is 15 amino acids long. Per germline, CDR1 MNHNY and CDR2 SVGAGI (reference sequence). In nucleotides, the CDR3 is TGTGCCAGCAACTTCGGGAGACCCCTCGGTGATGAGCAGTTCTTC. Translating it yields CASNFGRPLGDEQFF.

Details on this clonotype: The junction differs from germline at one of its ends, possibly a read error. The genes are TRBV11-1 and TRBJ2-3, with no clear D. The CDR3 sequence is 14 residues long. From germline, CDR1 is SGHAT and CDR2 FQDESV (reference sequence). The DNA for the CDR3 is TGTGCCGGCAGTGCGCGACTCCACACAGTCACGCAGTATTTT. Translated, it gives CAGSARLHTVTQYF.

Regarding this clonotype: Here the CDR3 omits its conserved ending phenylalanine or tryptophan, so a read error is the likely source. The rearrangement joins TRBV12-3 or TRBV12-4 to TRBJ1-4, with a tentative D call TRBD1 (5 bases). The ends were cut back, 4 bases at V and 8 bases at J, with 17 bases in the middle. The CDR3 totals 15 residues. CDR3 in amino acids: CASSSATESGEKLFL. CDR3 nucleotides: TGTGCCAGCAGTTCCGCGACAGAGAGTGGCGAAAAACTGTTTCTT.

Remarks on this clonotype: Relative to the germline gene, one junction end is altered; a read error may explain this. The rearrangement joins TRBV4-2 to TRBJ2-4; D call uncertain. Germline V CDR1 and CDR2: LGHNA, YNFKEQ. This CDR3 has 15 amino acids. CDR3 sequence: CASSQDLEGQNIQYF. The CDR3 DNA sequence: TGTGCCAGCAGCCAAGATTTAGAAGGGCAAAACATTCAGTACTTT.

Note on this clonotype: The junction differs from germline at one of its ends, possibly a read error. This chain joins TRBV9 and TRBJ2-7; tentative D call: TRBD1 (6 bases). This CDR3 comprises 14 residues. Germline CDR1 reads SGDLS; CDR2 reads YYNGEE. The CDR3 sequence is CVSSVAVQGNEQYF. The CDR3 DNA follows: TGTGTCAGCAGCGTAGCTGTACAGGGAAACGAGCAGTACTTC.

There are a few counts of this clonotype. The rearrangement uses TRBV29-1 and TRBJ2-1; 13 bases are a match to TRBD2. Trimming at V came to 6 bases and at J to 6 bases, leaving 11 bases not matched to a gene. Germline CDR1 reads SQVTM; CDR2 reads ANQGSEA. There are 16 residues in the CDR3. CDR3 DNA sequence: TGCAGCGTGGTTAAGGGACTAGCGGGGCTAGGCAATGAGCAGTTCTTC. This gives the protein CSVVKGLAGLGNEQFF.

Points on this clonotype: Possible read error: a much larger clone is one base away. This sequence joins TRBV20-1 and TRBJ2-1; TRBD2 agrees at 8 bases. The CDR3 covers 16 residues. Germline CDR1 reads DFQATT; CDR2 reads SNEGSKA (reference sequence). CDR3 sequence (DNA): TGCAGAGCGATCCCCCTATGGAGCGGGAGTTACAATGAGCAGTTCTTC. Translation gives CRAIPLWSGSYNEQFF.

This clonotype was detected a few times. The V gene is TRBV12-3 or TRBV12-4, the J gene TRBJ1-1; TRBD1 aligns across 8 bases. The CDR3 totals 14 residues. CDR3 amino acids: CVSRQTGVATEAFF. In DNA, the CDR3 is TGTGTCAGTAGACAGACAGGGGTGGCGACTGAAGCTTTCTTT.